The 22 T cell receptor beta chains reported below all come from one sample, sequenced in a study of CD4 T cells in relation to SARS-CoV-2 and coronaviruses. What these receptors recognize is not known. CD4+ T cells from unexposed donors were obtained before the COVID-19 pandemic (2011-2018). After roughly ten days of culture, CD4+ T cells were isolated. Data came from immunoSEQ multiplex PCR; TCRdb stores just in-frame clones and leaves some out. The table lists roughly 15,000 clones, about 79% of them singletons. Material for sequencing was CD4+ T cells from PBMCs, cultured in vitro. All receptors derive from a human donor in good health.

This sequence joins TRBV4-3 and TRBJ1-2; D perhaps matches TRBD1 (5 bases). CDR3 size: 16 residues. Germline loops: CDR1 LGHNA, CDR2 YSLEER. Between the trimmed V and J ends, which lost 0 bases and 13 bases, there was a span of 24 bases. The CDR3 is CASSQEFGQGRDRCTF. The CDR3 DNA follows: TGCGCCAGCAGCCAAGAGTTCGGGCAGGGAAGGGACCGCTGCACCTTC.

This clone was detected once. The rearrangement uses TRBV5-5 and TRBJ1-6; D is unclear. The CDR3 loop spans 14 amino acids. V was cut by 2 bases and J by 8 bases, with 11 bases left in between. Looked up from germline, CDR1 is SGHKS and CDR2 is YYEKEE (reference sequence). The CDR3 loop is CASSLRTVDSPLHF. CDR3 DNA: TGTGCCAGCAGCTTACGGACGGTTGATTCACCCCTCCACTTT.

The chain is built from TRBV5-1 and TRBJ2-3; 9 bases align to TRBD2. Germline values: CDR1 SGHRS, CDR2 YFSETQ. With 4 bases clipped from V and 6 bases from J, the junction kept 6 bases outside the gene matches. The CDR3 length is 14 residues. CDR3 residues: CASSNSGRGDTQYF. The CDR3 nucleotides read TGCGCCAGCAGCAATAGCGGGAGAGGCGATACGCAGTATTTT.

The genes are TRBV29-1 and TRBJ2-7; TRBD1 matches 10 bases. The V gene end was trimmed by 6 bases and the J gene end by 5 bases; junction bases not matched to a gene: 7. Per the germline V gene, CDR1 is SQVTM and CDR2 is ANQGSEA. This CDR3 has 13 amino acids. This CDR3 is CSVARTGGDEQYF. CDR3 bases: TGCAGCGTGGCTCGGACAGGGGGAGACGAGCAGTACTTC.

The chain is built from TRBV11-2 and TRBJ1-2; a weak D match, TRBD1 (5 bases). Deletions cut 5 bases from V and 0 bases from J, with 13 bases between. The V gene's germline CDR1 is SGHAT and CDR2 FQNNGV. This CDR3 has 15 residues. CDR3 sequence: CASSPTGASNYGYTF. In DNA form, the CDR3 reads TGTGCCAGCAGCCCCACAGGTGCATCTAACTATGGCTACACCTTC.

The CDR3 bases are TGTGCCAGCAGTTATACTTCGGGGGGGAGCACAGATACGCAGTATTTT. Amino acid sequence: CASSYTSGGSTDTQYF. The rearrangement joins TRBV6-2 or TRBV6-3 to TRBJ2-3; TRBD2 aligns across 8 bases. This CDR3 is built from 16 residues. The trim removed 3 bases at V and 0 bases at J, leaving 5 bases unmatched. CDR1 and CDR2 (germline): MNHEY, SVGEGT.

The CDR3 DNA follows: TGTGCCAGCTCACCACCGCGGGACACCTACGAGCAGTACTTC. It is translated as CASSPPRDTYEQYF. V is TRBV18 and J is TRBJ2-7; D possibly matches TRBD1 or TRBD2 (6 bases each). Germline V gene data show CDR1 as KGHSH and CDR2 as LQKENI. V dropped 0 bases and J dropped 2 bases, with 8 bases sitting between them. This CDR3 has 14 residues.

The chain carries TRBV2 and TRBJ2-5, with D possibly being TRBD1 (7 bases). The germline V gene encodes CDR1 SNHLY and CDR2 FYNNEI. The CDR3 contains 14 residues. Trimming stripped 7 bases from V and 4 bases from J, with 16 bases between. The CDR3 protein is CASKGRQGGETQYF. Here the CDR3 DNA reads TGTGCCAGCAAGGGCAGACAGGGAGGAGAGACCCAGTACTTC.

The chain carries TRBV6-5 and TRBJ1-2, with D maybe TRBD1 (6 bases). Trimming shortened V by 4 bases and J by 4 bases, and 13 bases separated the two germline ends. Germline assignment: CDR1 MNHEY and CDR2 SVGAGI. This CDR3 region has 14 residues. The CDR3 reads CASSFTGIPYGYTF. CDR3 coding DNA: TGTGCCAGCAGTTTCACAGGGATACCCTATGGCTACACCTTC.

V and J are TRBV4-2 and TRBJ2-2, with a tentative D call TRBD2 (5 bases). Trimming cost V 4 bases and J 6 bases, with 9 bases left between them. CDR1 LGHNA and CDR2 YNFKEQ come from the germline V gene. This CDR3 has 13 amino acids. In nucleotides, the CDR3 is TGTGCCAGCAGCCGAGTGGGAGCCGGGGAGCTGTTTTTT. This gives the protein CASSRVGAGELFF.

V gene TRBV3-1 (or the pseudogene TRBV3-2) combines with J gene TRBJ1-2; D gene ambiguous. This CDR3 has 14 amino acids. Germline CDR1 LGHDT, CDR2 YNNKEL (reference sequence). Between the trimmed V and J ends, which lost 1 base and 6 bases, there was a span of 12 bases. CDR3 loop: CASSQGTVFNGYTF. The CDR3 DNA is TGTGCCAGCAGCCAAGGGACCGTTTTTAATGGCTACACCTTC.

V and J are TRBV6-4 and TRBJ2-3; the match to TRBD2 covers 7 bases. V gave up 4 bases and J gave up 6 bases; unmatched junction bases: 4. CDR3 length equals 13 residues. Germline CDR1 MRHNA, CDR2 SNTAGT. The CDR3 loop reads CASSAQRGDTQYF. The CDR3, as DNA: TGTGCCAGCAGTGCTCAGCGGGGTGATACGCAGTATTTT.

This rearrangement joins TRBV19 to TRBJ1-5, with 9 bases aligning to TRBD1. The CDR3 is made up of 15 amino acids. Per germline, CDR1 LNHDA and CDR2 SQIVND (reference sequence). V lost 7 bases, J lost 3 bases, and 7 bases stayed unmatched. CDR3 residues: CASTDDRGFNQPQHF. CDR3 bases: TGTGCCAGTACCGACGACAGGGGGTTCAATCAGCCCCAGCATTTT.

The CDR3 protein is CASSLSSIGSPLHF. In DNA, the CDR3 is TGTGCCAGCAGCTTGAGTAGCATAGGTTCACCCCTCCACTTT. The chain employs TRBV5-5 and TRBJ1-6; D call uncertain. Trimming pared 1 base from V and 9 bases from J, leaving 11 bases between. Per the germline V gene, CDR1 is SGHKS and CDR2 is YYEKEE (reference sequence). The CDR3 has 14 amino acids.

The chain links TRBV6-1 to TRBJ2-5; 12 bases agree with TRBD2. This CDR3 has 14 residues. V dropped 8 bases and J dropped 4; count of bases not matched to a gene: 5. Per the germline V gene, CDR1 is MNHNS and CDR2 is SASEGT. CDR3 nucleotides: TGTGCCAGCGGTCCGGGACTAGCGGGAGAGACCCAGTACTTC. Residues: CASGPGLAGETQYF.

J is TRBJ2-2 and V is TRBV14; TRBD2 might be the D (7 bases). The CDR3 contains 17 residues. The V end was cut by 4 bases, the J end by 1 base, with 16 bases between. CDR1 is SGHDN and CDR2 is FVKESK in the germline V gene. The CDR3 region has the DNA TGTGCCAGCAGCCCCCAGGCGGGGGCCGTGAACACCGGGGAGCTGTTTTTT. Protein: CASSPQAGAVNTGELFF.

The rearrangement uses TRBV28 and TRBJ2-3; D is uncertain. This CDR3 is built from 12 residues. Trimming cost V 7 bases and J 2 bases, with 7 bases left between them. Per the germline V gene, CDR1 is MDHEN and CDR2 is SYDVKM. CDR3 sequence: CASTGNTDTQYF. CDR3 DNA: TGTGCCAGCACTGGGAACACAGATACGCAGTATTTT.

The J gene is TRBJ2-3, the V gene TRBV9, with D tentatively TRBD2 (5 bases). Trimming shortened V by 4 bases and J by 2 bases, and 11 bases separated the two germline ends. The CDR3 runs to 14 residues. Looked up from germline, CDR1 is SGDLS and CDR2 is YYNGEE. CDR3 sequence (DNA): TGTGCCAGCAGCCCCGGAGGACTCACAGATACGCAGTATTTT. This encodes CASSPGGLTDTQYF.

This clone was counted a few times. This chain uses TRBV7-9 with TRBJ1-1; D might be TRBD1 (5 bases). Germline lookup yields CDR1 SEHNR and CDR2 FQNEAQ (reference sequence). The V end was cut by 1 base, the J end by 1 base, with 16 bases between. This CDR3 comprises 17 residues. CDR3 nucleotides: TGTGCCAGCAGCTTAGGGGTGGTAAGGACATCGAACACTGAAGCTTTCTTT. Translation: CASSLGVVRTSNTEAFF.

The V gene is TRBV4-3, the J gene TRBJ1-4; D remains unclear. The germline V and J ends were trimmed by 2 bases and 4 bases, with 8 bases remaining between them. The CDR3 runs 14 residues. Germline CDR1 and CDR2: LGHNA and YSLEER. CDR3 sequence: CASSQMVGNEKLFF. The CDR3 DNA reads TGCGCCAGCAGCCAAATGGTTGGTAATGAAAAACTGTTTTTT.

This clone is a singleton in its sample. J is TRBJ2-7 and V is TRBV4-1, with 11 nucleotides matching TRBD2. There are 14 residues in the CDR3. With V trimmed by 8 bases and J by 5 bases, 8 bases remained unmatched. Germline V gene lookup returns CDR1 MGHRA and CDR2 YSYEKL. DNA for the CDR3: TGCGCCAGCCGTCGACTAGCGGGATTCGACGAGCAGTACTTC. Translated, it gives CASRRLAGFDEQYF.

The V call is TRBV3-1 (or the pseudogene TRBV3-2), the J call TRBJ2-5; D is possibly TRBD1 (5 bases). Germline loops: CDR1 LGHDT, CDR2 YNNKEL (reference sequence). This CDR3 has 12 amino acids. V gave up 0 bases and J gave up 13 bases, with 12 bases separating them. In DNA, the CDR3 is TGTGCCAGCAGCCAAGACAGGCAGGGCCGGTACTTC. Residues: CASSQDRQGRYF.